The 3 T cell receptor beta chains presented below share a single source sample, sequenced in a study of tumor-infiltrating lymphocytes in primary liver carcinoma. Synthesis of TCR beta cDNA was carried out from approximately 0.55 ug total RNA with a constant-region primer. Libraries for TCR beta were built through three nested multiplex PCR rounds, which together made up a slightly modified ARM-PCR procedure. The first two PCR rounds used TRBV1-TRBV30 primers with a Cbeta primer, 9 to 11 cycles each. MiXCR, run by TCRdb on the multiplex PCR reads, gives a single entry per CDR3 protein. The sample comprises approximately 40,000 distinct CDR3 sequences, about 73% of which are singletons, and approximately 19% rests with the top ten. The approximately 20-31 mg bulk tissue piece was not sorted before simultaneous RNA and DNA extraction. Sequencing was carried out using liver tumor tissue from sampling region 2. Subset described: tumor region T2, inferior pole. Every receptor here comes from a man aged 35 to 55 with primary liver carcinoma and hepatitis B virus infection.

There are a few counts of this clonotype. A read error may be the cause here, since a much bigger clone is one base away. This rearrangement joins TRBV5-1 to TRBJ2-5; no clear D. The germline gives CDR1 SGHRS, CDR2 YFSETQ. The CDR3 sequence is 13 residues long. The CDR3 sequence: CARSLFRTETQYF. For the CDR3, the DNA is TGCGCCAGAAGCTTGTTCCGGACAGAGACCCAGTACTTC.

This clonotype was detected only once. An end of the junction differs from the germline gene, which may be a read error. The rearrangement uses TRBV4-1 and TRBJ2-7, with D uncertain. The CDR3 runs to 14 residues. CDR1 MGHRA and CDR2 YSYEKL come from the germline V gene. The CDR3 loop reads CASSRSVRGYEQYF. The CDR3 coding sequence is TGCGCTAGCAGCCGCAGTGTCAGAGGATACGAGCAGTACTTC.

This sequence joins TRBV11-3 and TRBJ2-1, with D unclear. This CDR3 region has 12 residues. Germline lookup yields CDR1 SGHNT and CDR2 YENEEA. V lost 11 bases, J lost 6 bases, and 14 bases lay in between. The DNA of the CDR3 is TGTGCCGGCGGCTTAAACGCCAATGAGCAGTTCTTC. Encoded protein: CAGGLNANEQFF. Variable domain in full (rest from reference TRBV11-3 and TRBJ2-1): EAGVVQSPRYKIIEKKQPVAFWCNPISGHNTLYWYLQNLGQGPELLIRYENEEAVDDSQLPKDRFSAERLKGVDSTLKIQPAELGDSAVYLCAGGLNANEQFFGPGTRLTVL.